This T cell receptor (beta chain) was found in a study of OX40 agonist ivuxolimab in advanced cancers. At the level of the study: Therapy given before enrollment (anti-PD-1, anti-PD-L1 or anti-CTLA-4) was allowed, and under 45% had some.

Study-level points and caveats: Relative to CD4+, CD8+ T cells held more expanded clones on average.

The CDR3 is made up of 17 amino acids. V lost 0 bases, J lost 0 bases, and 12 bases lay in between. CDR1 and CDR2 (germline): MNHNS, SASEGT. On this clone itself: Its antigen is undetermined.

The data were produced by immunoSEQ multiplex PCR, yet TCRdb's version contains in-frame clones alone and is incomplete. The data hold tens of thousands of clones, with around 82% observed a single time. The V gene is TRBV6-1, the J gene TRBJ1-5; D is undetermined. The source of this sequence is an adult with an advanced solid tumor such as melanoma, head and neck, liver or kidney cancer. This specimen consisted of CD4+ or CD8+ T cells sorted from blood, obtained in a trial of the OX40 agonist ivuxolimab. CDR3 loop: CASSEAVRGYSNQPQHF. The CDR3 nucleotides are TGTGCCAGCAGTGAAGCGGTGCGGGGATATAGCAATCAGCCCCAGCATTTT.